A single sample is the source of the 20 T cell receptor beta chains below, sequenced in a study of blood T cell repertoires in COVID-19. The protocol was immunoSEQ multiplex PCR, while the TCRdb copy is restricted to in-frame clones and leaves out a portion. The sample lists approximately 25,000 clones, 70% to 90% seen once, with roughly 2.7% in the top ten. The sequenced material came from peripheral blood. All receptors derive from a woman in her 70s with COVID-19, enrolled during active disease.

This chain uses TRBV19 with TRBJ2-6, with TRBD2 as a possible D gene (6 bases). This CDR3 contains 17 residues. V was cut by 7 bases and J by 0 bases, with 16 bases left in between. Germline V gives CDR1 LNHDA, CDR2 SQIVND (reference sequence). The DNA of the CDR3 is TGTGCCAGTAACAAAGGAGGGTTGAGCTCTGGGGCCAACGTCCTGACTTTC. Amino acids: CASNKGGLSSGANVLTF.

The chain couples TRBV6-6 to TRBJ1-2; D unclear. The CDR3 is 16 residues long. Trimming left V 2 bases short and J 2 bases short, with 15 bases between. CDR1 and CDR2 (germline): MNHNY, SVGAGI (reference sequence). Here the CDR3 DNA reads TGTGCCAGCAGTTACAGCGGCGGCGGGCAGAACTATGGCTACACCTTC. This codes for CASSYSGGGQNYGYTF.

This chain links TRBV9 with TRBJ2-7, with a possible D match to TRBD1 (7 bases). V lost 4 bases and J 9 bases, leaving 26 bases between the germline ends. The CDR3 is made up of 16 amino acids. Germline V lookup: CDR1 SGDLS, CDR2 YYNGEE. The CDR3 loop reads CASSPTGTDYFGGQYF. The CDR3 nucleotides read TGTGCCAGCAGCCCCACCGGGACAGATTACTTCGGGGGGCAGTACTTC.

The chain carries TRBV7-6 and TRBJ2-1; 13 bases fit TRBD2. Germline V gives CDR1 SGHVS, CDR2 FNYEAQ. The CDR3 runs 17 residues. V dropped 1 base and J dropped 9; count of bases not matched to a gene: 9. The CDR3 DNA is TGTGCCAGCAGCTTAGGACGACTAGCGGGAGGAACGGGTGAGCAGTTCTTC. This gives the protein CASSLGRLAGGTGEQFF.

The genes are TRBV28 and TRBJ2-7; 8 bases fit TRBD2. Trimming took 4 bases from V and 5 from J; bases not matched to a gene: 4. In germline, CDR1 is MDHEN, CDR2 SYDVKM. The CDR3 covers 13 residues. Here the CDR3 reads CASSSGTSDEQYV. The CDR3 nucleotides are TGTGCCAGCAGTTCCGGGACTAGTGACGAGCAGTACGTC.

The chain combines TRBV10-3 with TRBJ2-7, with D maybe TRBD2 (6 bases). This CDR3 contains 12 residues. Between the trimmed V and J ends, which lost 3 bases and 7 bases, there was a span of 10 bases. Germline CDR1 and CDR2: ENHRY and SYGVKD. Here the CDR3 DNA reads TGTGCCATCAGTGACGGGGGAAGGGAGCAGTACTTC. Residues: CAISDGGREQYF.

The rearrangement links TRBV19 to TRBJ2-5; D possibly corresponds to TRBD2 (6 bases). The V end lost 3 bases, the J end lost 5 bases, and 7 bases lay between the germline ends. This CDR3 has 12 residues. Germline CDR1 reads LNHDA; CDR2 reads SQIVND (reference sequence). The chain's CDR3 is CASSIAGETQYF. The CDR3 region has the DNA TGTGCCAGTAGTATCGCGGGGGAGACCCAGTACTTC. Together with reference TRBV19 and TRBJ2-5, the CDR3 gives the full variable domain: DGGITQSPKYLFRKEGQNVTLSCEQNLNHDAMYWYRQDPGQGLRLIYYSQIVNDFQKGDIAEGYSVSREKKESFPLTVTSAQKNPTAFYLCASSIAGETQYFGPGTRLLVL.

CDR3 residues: CASGFGETQYF. The CDR3, as DNA: TGTGCTAGTGGTTTCGGAGAGACCCAGTACTTC. The rearrangement links TRBV12-5 to TRBJ2-5; D gene unclear. Trimming cost V 3 bases and J 4 bases, with 3 bases left between them. The CDR3 runs to 11 residues. Germline assignment: CDR1 LGHNT and CDR2 FRNRAP.

This clone was recorded only once. The chain joins TRBV11-3 to TRBJ2-7; 8 nucleotides agree with TRBD2. The V segment lost 5 bases and the J segment 3 bases; nucleotides outside the gene matches: 9. Germline CDR1 SGHNT, CDR2 YENEEA. The CDR3 has 15 amino acids. In nucleotides, the CDR3 is TGTGCCAGCAGCCCGGGGGGGCTAGCGGACTACGAGCAGTACGTC. It yields the protein CASSPGGLADYEQYV.

This chain uses TRBV5-4 with TRBJ2-2; possible D gene TRBD1, 6 bases. Between the trimmed V and J ends, which lost 0 bases and 1 base, there was a span of 13 bases. The CDR3 has 17 residues. CDR1 and CDR2 (germline): SGHNT, YYREEE (reference sequence). The chain's CDR3 is CASSLGGWDKNTGELFF. The CDR3 region has the DNA TGTGCCAGCAGCTTGGGTGGTTGGGACAAGAACACCGGGGAGCTGTTTTTT. The full variable domain, in which reference TRBV5-4 and TRBJ2-2 provide the parts outside the CDR3, is ETGVTQSPTHLIKTRGQQVTLRCSSQSGHNTVSWYQQALGQGPQFIFQYYREEENGRGNFPPRFSGLQFPNYSSELNVNALELDDSALYLCASSLGGWDKNTGELFFGEGSRLTVL.

The chain employs TRBV7-2 and TRBJ1-2, with D hard to call. The CDR3 extends over 16 amino acids. Trimming stripped 1 base from V and 3 bases from J, with 15 bases between. Germline values: CDR1 SGHTA, CDR2 FQGNSA. Here the CDR3 DNA reads TGTGCCAGCAGCTTAGGAGGAAACCTAGGAGACTATGGCTACACCTTC. This gives the protein CASSLGGNLGDYGYTF.

This sequence joins TRBV27 and TRBJ1-1; D is undetermined. Per germline, CDR1 MNHEY and CDR2 SMNVEV (reference sequence). The CDR3 totals 16 residues. Trimming removed 0 bases at V and 4 bases at J, with 15 bases between. CDR3 coding DNA: TGTGCCAGCAGTTTATCCCTCGGAAGTTCGGGCACTGAAGCTTTCTTT. This codes for CASSLSLGSSGTEAFF.

This clone was counted once. The chain employs TRBV6-5 and TRBJ1-2; D uncertain. CDR1 and CDR2 (germline): MNHEY, SVGAGI. Trimming removed 6 bases from V and 4 bases from J, with 9 bases in between. The CDR3 consists of 12 residues. CDR3 loop: CASRATLYGYTF. CDR3 DNA: TGTGCCAGCAGGGCGACACTCTATGGCTACACCTTC.

This clone was recorded only once. This chain links TRBV6-5 with TRBJ2-3; D is possibly TRBD1 (8 bases). The CDR3 loop spans 15 amino acids. CDR1 is MNHEY and CDR2 is SVGAGI in the germline V gene. The V end lost 6 bases, the J end lost 4 bases, and 17 bases lay between the germline ends. CDR3 region: CASRLTGGESDTQYF. CDR3 bases: TGTGCCAGCAGGCTTACAGGGGGGGAGTCAGATACGCAGTATTTT.

The chain carries TRBV28 and TRBJ1-1, with 9 bases that match TRBD1. V trimming: 6 bases; J trimming: 5 bases; junction bases outside the gene matches: 10. CDR1 MDHEN and CDR2 SYDVKM come from the germline V gene. The CDR3 is 15 amino acids. The CDR3 is CASRPPGTGSTEAFF. Written as DNA, the CDR3 is TGTGCCAGCAGGCCACCCGGGACAGGGAGTACTGAAGCTTTCTTT.

The J gene is TRBJ2-3, the V gene TRBV18; D is perhaps TRBD2 (6 bases). The V and J ends lost 0 bases and 2 bases respectively, with 15 bases between them. Per germline, CDR1 KGHSH and CDR2 LQKENI. The CDR3 length is 17 residues. CDR3 coding DNA: TGTGCCAGCTCACCACCGAAGAGCGGAGGGCTCACAGATACGCAGTATTTT. It specifies CASSPPKSGGLTDTQYF.

This rearrangement joins TRBV3-1 (or the pseudogene TRBV3-2) to TRBJ1-4, with D unresolved. The germline gives CDR1 LGHDT, CDR2 YNNKEL (reference sequence). The CDR3 extends over 14 amino acids. The germline V and J ends were trimmed by 2 bases and 5 bases, with 9 bases remaining between them. The CDR3 sequence: CASSQRGFNEKLFF. CDR3 DNA sequence: TGTGCCAGCAGCCAACGGGGATTCAATGAAAAACTGTTTTTT.

The V call is TRBV19, the J call TRBJ1-5, with 9 bases fitting TRBD1. This CDR3 is 14 amino acids long. V dropped 6 bases and J dropped 7; count of bases not matched to a gene: 7. The germline gives CDR1 LNHDA, CDR2 SQIVND (reference sequence). CDR3 region: CASRTDRGWQPQHF. CDR3 DNA: TGTGCCAGTAGAACGGACAGGGGCTGGCAGCCCCAGCATTTT.

The rearrangement links TRBV6-5 to TRBJ1-2; D might be TRBD1 (6 bases). The V end lost 2 bases, the J end lost 6 bases, and 16 bases lay between the germline ends. The CDR3 sequence is 15 residues long. Germline V gene sequence: CDR1 MNHEY, CDR2 SVGAGI. The CDR3 protein is CASSYGTGSNDGYTF. The CDR3 nucleotides read TGTGCCAGCAGTTACGGTACAGGGTCTAATGATGGCTACACCTTC.

The chain has TRBV4-2 and TRBJ1-6; a possible D gene is TRBD1 (6 bases). V dropped 4 bases and J dropped 10 bases, with 14 bases sitting between them. Germline CDR1 is LGHNA and CDR2 is YNFKEQ. The CDR3 has 14 residues. The CDR3 is CASSPREGGSPLHF. DNA of the CDR3: TGTGCCAGCAGCCCCCGGGAGGGGGGATCACCCCTCCACTTT.